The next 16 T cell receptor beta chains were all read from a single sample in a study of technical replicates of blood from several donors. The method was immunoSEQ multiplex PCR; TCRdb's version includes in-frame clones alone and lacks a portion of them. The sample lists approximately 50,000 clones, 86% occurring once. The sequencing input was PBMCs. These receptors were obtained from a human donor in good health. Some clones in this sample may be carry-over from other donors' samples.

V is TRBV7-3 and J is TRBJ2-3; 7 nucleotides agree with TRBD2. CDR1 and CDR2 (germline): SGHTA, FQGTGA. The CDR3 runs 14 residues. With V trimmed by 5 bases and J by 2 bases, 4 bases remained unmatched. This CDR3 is CASSRSGATDTQYF. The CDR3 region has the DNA TGTGCCAGCAGCAGGAGCGGGGCCACAGATACGCAGTATTTT. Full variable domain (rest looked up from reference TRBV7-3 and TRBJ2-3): GAGVSQTPSNKVTEKGKYVELRCDPISGHTALYWYRQSLGQGPEFLIYFQGTGAADDSGLPNDRFFAVRPEGSVSTLKIQRTERGDSAVYLCASSRSGATDTQYFGPGTRLTVL.

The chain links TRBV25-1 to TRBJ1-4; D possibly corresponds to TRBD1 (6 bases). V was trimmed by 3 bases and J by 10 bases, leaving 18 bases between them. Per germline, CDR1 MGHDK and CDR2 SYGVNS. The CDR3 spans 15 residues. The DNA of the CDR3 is TGTGCCAGCAGTGAGTCCGGCAGGGGTGTTGGAAAACTGTTTTTT. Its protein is CASSESGRGVGKLFF. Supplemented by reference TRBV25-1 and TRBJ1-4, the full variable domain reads EADIYQTPRYLVIGTGKKITLECSQTMGHDKMYWYQQDPGMELHLIHYSYGVNSTEKGDLSSESTVSRIRTEHFPLTLESARPSHTSQYLCASSESGRGVGKLFFGSGTQLSVL.

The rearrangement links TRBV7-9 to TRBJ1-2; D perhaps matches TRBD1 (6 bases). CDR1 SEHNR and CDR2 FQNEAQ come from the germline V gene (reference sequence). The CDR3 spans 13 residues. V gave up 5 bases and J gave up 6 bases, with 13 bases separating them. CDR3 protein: CASSPSNRDGYTF. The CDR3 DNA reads TGTGCCAGCAGCCCTTCAAACAGGGATGGCTACACCTTC.

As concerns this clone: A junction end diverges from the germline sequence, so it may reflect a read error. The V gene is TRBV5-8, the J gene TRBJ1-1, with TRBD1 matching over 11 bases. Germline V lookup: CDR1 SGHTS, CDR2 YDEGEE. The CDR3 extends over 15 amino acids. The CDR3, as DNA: TGTGCCAGCAGCAACCGGGACAGGGGGAACGCTGAAGCTTTCTTT. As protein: CASSNRDRGNAEAFF.

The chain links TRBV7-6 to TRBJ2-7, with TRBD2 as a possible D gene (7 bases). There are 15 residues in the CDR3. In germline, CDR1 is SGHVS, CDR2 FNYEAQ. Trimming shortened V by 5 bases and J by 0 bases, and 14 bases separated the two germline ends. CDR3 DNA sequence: TGTGCCAGCAGCGCTAGGGGGGGGAGCTCCTACGAGCAGTACTTC. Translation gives CASSARGGSSYEQYF.

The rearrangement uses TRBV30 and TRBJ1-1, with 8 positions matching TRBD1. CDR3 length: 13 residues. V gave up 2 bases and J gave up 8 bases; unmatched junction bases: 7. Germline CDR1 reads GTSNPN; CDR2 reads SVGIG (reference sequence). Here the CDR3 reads CAWSLGTGFEAFF. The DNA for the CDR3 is TGTGCCTGGAGTCTAGGGACAGGCTTCGAAGCTTTCTTT.

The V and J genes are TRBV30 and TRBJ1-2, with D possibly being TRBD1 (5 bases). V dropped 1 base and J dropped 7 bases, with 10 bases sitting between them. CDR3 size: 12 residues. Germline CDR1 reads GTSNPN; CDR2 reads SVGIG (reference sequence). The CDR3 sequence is CAWSASRGGYTF. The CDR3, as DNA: TGTGCCTGGAGTGCTTCAAGGGGTGGCTACACCTTC.

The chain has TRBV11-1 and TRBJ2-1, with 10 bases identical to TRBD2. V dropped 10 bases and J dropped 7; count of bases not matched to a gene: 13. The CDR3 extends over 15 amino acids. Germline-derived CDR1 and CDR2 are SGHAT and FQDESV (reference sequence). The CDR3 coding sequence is TGTGCCACGACCCGCGGGACTAGCGTTGGTAATGAGCAGTTCTTC. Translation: CATTRGTSVGNEQFF.

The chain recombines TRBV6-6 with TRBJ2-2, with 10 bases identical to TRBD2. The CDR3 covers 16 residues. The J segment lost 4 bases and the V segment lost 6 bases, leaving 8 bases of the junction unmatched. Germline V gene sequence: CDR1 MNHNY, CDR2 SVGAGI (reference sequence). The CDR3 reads CASRDSSGGATGELFF. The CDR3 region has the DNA TGTGCCAGCAGGGACTCAAGCGGGGGGGCCACCGGGGAGCTGTTTTTT.

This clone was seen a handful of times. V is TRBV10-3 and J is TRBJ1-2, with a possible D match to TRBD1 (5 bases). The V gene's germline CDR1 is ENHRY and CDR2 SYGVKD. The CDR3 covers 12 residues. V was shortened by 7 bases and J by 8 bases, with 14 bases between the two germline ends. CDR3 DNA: TGTGCCATCACCGACGACAGAAGGGGCTACACCTTC. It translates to CAITDDRRGYTF.

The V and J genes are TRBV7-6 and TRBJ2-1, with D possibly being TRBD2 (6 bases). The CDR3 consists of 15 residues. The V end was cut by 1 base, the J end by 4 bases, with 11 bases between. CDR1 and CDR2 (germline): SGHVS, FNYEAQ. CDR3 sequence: CASSLVIAGYNEQFF. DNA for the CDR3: TGTGCCAGCAGCTTAGTTATCGCGGGATACAATGAGCAGTTCTTC.

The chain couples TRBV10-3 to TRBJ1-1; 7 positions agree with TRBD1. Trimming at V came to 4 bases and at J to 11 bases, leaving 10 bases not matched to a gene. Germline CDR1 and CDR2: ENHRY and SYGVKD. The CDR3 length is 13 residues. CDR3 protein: CAISGTGGERAFF. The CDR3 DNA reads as TGTGCCATCAGTGGGACAGGAGGGGAACGGGCTTTCTTT.

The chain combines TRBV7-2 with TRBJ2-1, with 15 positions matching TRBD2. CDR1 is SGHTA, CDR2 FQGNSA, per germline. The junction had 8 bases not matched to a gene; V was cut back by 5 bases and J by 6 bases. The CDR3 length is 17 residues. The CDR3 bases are TGTGCCAGCAGCGGGGCGGGACTAGCGGGAGGTCGCAATGAGCAGTTCTTC. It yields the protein CASSGAGLAGGRNEQFF.

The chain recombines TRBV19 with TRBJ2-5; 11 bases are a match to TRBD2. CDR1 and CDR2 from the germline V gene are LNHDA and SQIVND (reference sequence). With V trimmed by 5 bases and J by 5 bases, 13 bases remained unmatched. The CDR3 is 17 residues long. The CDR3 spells CASSLGSGGAGMETQYF. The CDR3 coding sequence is TGTGCCAGTAGTCTTGGTAGCGGGGGGGCTGGAATGGAGACCCAGTACTTC.

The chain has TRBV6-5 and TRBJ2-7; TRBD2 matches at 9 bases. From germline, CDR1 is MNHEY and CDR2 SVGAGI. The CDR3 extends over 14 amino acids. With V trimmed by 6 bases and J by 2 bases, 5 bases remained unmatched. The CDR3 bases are TGTGCCAGCAGCCGACTAGCGGAAGCCTACGAGCAGTACTTC. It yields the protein CASSRLAEAYEQYF.

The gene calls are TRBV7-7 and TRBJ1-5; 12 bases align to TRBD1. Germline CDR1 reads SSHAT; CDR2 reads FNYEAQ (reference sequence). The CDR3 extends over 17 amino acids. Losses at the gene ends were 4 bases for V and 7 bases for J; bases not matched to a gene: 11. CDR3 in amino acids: CASSSRPGTGGPQPQHF. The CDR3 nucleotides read TGTGCCAGCAGCTCACGTCCCGGGACAGGGGGCCCCCAGCCCCAGCATTTT.